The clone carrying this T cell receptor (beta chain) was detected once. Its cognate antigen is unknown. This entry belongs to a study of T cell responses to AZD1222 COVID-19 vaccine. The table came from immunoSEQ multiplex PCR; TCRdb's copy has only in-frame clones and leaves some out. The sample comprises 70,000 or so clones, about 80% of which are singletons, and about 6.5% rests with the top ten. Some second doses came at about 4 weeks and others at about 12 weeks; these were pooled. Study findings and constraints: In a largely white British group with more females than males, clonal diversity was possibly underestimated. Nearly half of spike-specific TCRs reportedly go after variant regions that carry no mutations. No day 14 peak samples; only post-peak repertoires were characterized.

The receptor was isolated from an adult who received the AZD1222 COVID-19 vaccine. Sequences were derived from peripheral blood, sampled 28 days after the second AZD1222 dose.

CDR3 coding DNA: TGTGCCAGCACCCTTCCGGGGGTGGGTCCCTACGAGCAGTACTTC. Translating it yields CASTLPGVGPYEQYF. The genes are TRBV5-6 and TRBJ2-7; a weak D match, TRBD2 (6 bases). V dropped 6 bases and J dropped 2 bases, with 18 bases sitting between them. This CDR3 spans 15 amino acids. CDR1 SGHDT and CDR2 YYEEEE come from the germline V gene.